The following is a TCR beta chain sequence with its context. This clonotype came up a few times. Its cognate antigen has yet to be identified. Per-base quality was not reported, and no clone a single base away is much larger than it. The sequencing machine was an Illumina HiSeq 2500. Quantitative 5'-RACE with molecular barcodes was used to prepare TCR beta libraries. The paper's data handling went like this. A new computational method, built on a probabilistic model of VDJ rearrangement, was used to identify disease-linked TCR variants. TCRdb reprocessed the public reads (quality trimming at Q25 with fastp, clone calling with MiXCR) and kept in-frame beta chains. Rows matching on CDR3 protein sequence are summarized as one entry with the most common DNA and genes. The V and J calls, along with clone size, are taken from TCRdb and not from the paper's own processing. The sample table records approximately 340,000 distinct CDR3 sequences; roughly 15% of these occur just once. About 1.1% of the sample goes to the ten largest clones.

This entry belongs to a study of CD8 T cells in ankylosing spondylitis listed by TCRdb under 2017. About the investigation overall: T cell receptor beta repertoires were profiled in healthy donors and ankylosing spondylitis patients so that disease-linked TCR variants could be found. The full study cohort was made up of 25 ankylosing spondylitis patients and about a hundred healthy donors. Peripheral blood was sampled, and synovial fluid was additionally collected from ankylosing spondylitis patients.

Overall results and qualifications from the work: A TCR beta motif of seven or eight highly homologous amino acid variants appeared characteristic of blood from ankylosing spondylitis patients. Some motif variants were previously reported in synovial fluid and blood of reactive arthritis patients, suggesting common disease-initiation mechanisms. A CD8+ phenotype was shown by the disease-linked clones, which were found at relatively low frequencies in peripheral blood. The disease-linked clones were reported as significantly enriched in matched synovial fluid samples from ankylosing spondylitis patients.

The germline V gene provides CDR1 SQVTM and CDR2 ANQGSEA. Taken from cysteine to phenylalanine, the CDR3 has 14 residues. CDR3 DNA is the only sequence kept; it has 42 bases, read in frame from the first base. V trim: 6 bases; J trim: 2 bases; unmatched bases: 7. This clonotype was obtained from a male donor with ankylosing spondylitis or in good health (not recorded which). Recombination connected TRBV29-1 to TRBJ2-3, with 8 junctional bases fitting TRBD1. The sequenced sample was blood, either unsorted or a sorted T cell fraction (not recorded which). CDR3 loop: CSVAQGADTDTQYF. The DNA sequence is TGCAGCGTCGCGCAGGGGGCGGACACAGATACGCAGTATTTT.